This T cell receptor beta chain originates from a study of T cell responses to AZD1222 COVID-19 vaccine. Points from the study as a whole: Just 5 to 7 AZD1222 recipients were seropositive at baseline.

Details on this clone: Its antigen is unknown.

The CDR3 is made up of 15 amino acids. With 4 bases clipped from V and 4 bases from J, the junction kept 9 bases outside the gene matches. Germline V gene lookup returns CDR1 MDHEN and CDR2 SYDVKM. Clones were read by immunoSEQ multiplex PCR, and TCRdb kept only the in-frame ones, dropping some. The sample includes more than 250,000 clones, 80% to 95% of them seen just once. The chain links TRBV28 to TRBJ1-2; TRBD1 agrees at 7 bases. The receptor comes from an adult in good health. Source: peripheral blood, taken on day 0 of AZD1222 vaccination. The CDR3 region is CASSSFTTGSYGYTF. The CDR3 DNA follows: TGTGCCAGCAGTTCCTTTACGACAGGGAGCTATGGCTACACCTTC.